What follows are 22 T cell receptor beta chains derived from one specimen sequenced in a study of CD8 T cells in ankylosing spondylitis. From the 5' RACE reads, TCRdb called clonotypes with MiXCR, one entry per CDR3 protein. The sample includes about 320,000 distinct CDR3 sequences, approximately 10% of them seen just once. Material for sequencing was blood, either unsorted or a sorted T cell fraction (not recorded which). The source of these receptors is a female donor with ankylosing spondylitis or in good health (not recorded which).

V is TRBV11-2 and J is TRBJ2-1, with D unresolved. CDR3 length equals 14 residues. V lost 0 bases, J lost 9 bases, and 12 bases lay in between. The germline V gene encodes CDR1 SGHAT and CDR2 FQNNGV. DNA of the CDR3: TGTGCCAGCAGCTTAGATCCAGGTAAGGGTGAGCAGTTCTTC. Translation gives CASSLDPGKGEQFF.

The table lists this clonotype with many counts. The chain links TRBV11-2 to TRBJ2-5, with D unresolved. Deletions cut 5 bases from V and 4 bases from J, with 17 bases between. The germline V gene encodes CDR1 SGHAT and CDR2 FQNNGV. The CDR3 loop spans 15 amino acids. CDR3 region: CASSPFTGMVETQYF. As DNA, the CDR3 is TGTGCCAGCAGCCCCTTTACGGGTATGGTAGAGACCCAGTACTTC.

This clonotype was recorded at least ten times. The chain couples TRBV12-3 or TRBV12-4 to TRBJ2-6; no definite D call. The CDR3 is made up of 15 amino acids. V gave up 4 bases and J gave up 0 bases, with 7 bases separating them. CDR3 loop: CASSSLLSGANVLTF. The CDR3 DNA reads TGTGCCAGCAGTTCCCTTCTCTCTGGGGCCAACGTCCTGACTTTC.

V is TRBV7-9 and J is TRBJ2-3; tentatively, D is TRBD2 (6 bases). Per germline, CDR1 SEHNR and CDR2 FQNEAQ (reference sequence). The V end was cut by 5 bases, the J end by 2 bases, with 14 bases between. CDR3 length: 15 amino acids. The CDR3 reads CASSPGLQHTDTQYF. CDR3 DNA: TGTGCCAGCAGCCCGGGACTTCAGCACACAGATACGCAGTATTTT.

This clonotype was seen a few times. The CDR3 is CASSLDLPSNQPQHF. In nucleotides, the CDR3 is TGTGCCAGCAGCTTAGATTTGCCAAGCAATCAGCCCCAGCATTTT. The V call is TRBV7-2, the J call TRBJ1-5, with D uncertain. The V gene's germline CDR1 is SGHTA and CDR2 FQGNSA. The V and J ends lost 1 base and 1 base respectively, with 8 bases between them. The CDR3 extends over 15 amino acids.

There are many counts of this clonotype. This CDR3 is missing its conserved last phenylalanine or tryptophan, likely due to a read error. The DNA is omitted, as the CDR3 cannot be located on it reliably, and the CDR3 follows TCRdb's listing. CDR3 amino acids: CSAKLTNPG. J is TRBJ2-1 and V is TRBV20-1; the table's TRBD1 call for D was not verified on the DNA. In germline, CDR1 is DFQATT, CDR2 SNEGSKA (reference sequence). Both ends counted, the CDR3 spans 9 residues.

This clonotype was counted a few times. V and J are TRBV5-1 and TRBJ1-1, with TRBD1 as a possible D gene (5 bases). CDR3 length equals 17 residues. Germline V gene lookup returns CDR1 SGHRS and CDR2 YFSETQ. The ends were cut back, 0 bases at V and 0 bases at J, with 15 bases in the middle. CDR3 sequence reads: CASSLVKAGSMNTEAFF. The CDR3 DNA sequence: TGCGCCAGCAGCTTGGTCAAGGCAGGGTCAATGAACACTGAAGCTTTCTTT.

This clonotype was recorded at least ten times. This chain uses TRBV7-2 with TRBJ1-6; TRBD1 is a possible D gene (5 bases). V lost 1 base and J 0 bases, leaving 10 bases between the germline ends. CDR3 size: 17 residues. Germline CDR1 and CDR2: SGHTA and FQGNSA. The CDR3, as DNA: TGTGCCAGCAGCTTAGGTTCAGGGAGCTCCTATAATTCACCCCTCCACTTT. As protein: CASSLGSGSSYNSPLHF.

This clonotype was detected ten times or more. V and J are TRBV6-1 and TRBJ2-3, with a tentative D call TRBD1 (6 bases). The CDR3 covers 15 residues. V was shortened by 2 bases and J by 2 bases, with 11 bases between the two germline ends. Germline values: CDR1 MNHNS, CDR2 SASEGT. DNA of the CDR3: TGTGCCAGCAGTGAATTGCTGGGACACACAGATACGCAGTATTTT. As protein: CASSELLGHTDTQYF.

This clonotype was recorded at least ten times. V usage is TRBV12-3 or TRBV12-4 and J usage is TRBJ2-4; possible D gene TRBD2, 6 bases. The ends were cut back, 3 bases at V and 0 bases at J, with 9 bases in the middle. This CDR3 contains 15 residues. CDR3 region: CASSFGRGAKNIQYF. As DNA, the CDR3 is TGTGCCAGCAGTTTCGGGCGGGGAGCCAAAAACATTCAGTACTTC.

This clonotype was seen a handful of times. The CDR3 region has the DNA TGTGCCAGCACGGACCCAGGGAGGACTGGCTCACCCCTCCACTTT. Translation gives CASTDPGRTGSPLHF. V and J are TRBV11-1 and TRBJ1-6, with D possibly matching TRBD1 (5 bases). V gave up 7 bases and J gave up 10 bases, with 20 bases separating them. Looked up from germline, CDR1 is SGHAT and CDR2 is FQDESV (reference sequence). The CDR3 has 15 residues.

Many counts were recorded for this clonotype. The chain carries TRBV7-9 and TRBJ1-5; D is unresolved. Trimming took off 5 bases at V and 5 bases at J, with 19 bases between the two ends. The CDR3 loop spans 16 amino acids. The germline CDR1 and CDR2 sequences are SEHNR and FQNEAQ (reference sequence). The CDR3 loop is CASSPPNGPLDQPQHF. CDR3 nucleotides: TGTGCCAGCAGCCCCCCCAACGGCCCTTTGGATCAGCCCCAGCATTTT.

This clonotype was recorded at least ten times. CDR3 protein: CASSRMLGTDYEQYF. The CDR3 nucleotides read TGTGCCAGCAGTCGTATGCTTGGGACAGACTACGAGCAGTACTTC. The rearrangement links TRBV9 to TRBJ2-7; 7 positions match TRBD1. Germline V gene data show CDR1 as SGDLS and CDR2 as YYNGEE. Trimming cost V 5 bases and J 3 bases; bases outside gene matches: 11. The CDR3 has 15 residues.

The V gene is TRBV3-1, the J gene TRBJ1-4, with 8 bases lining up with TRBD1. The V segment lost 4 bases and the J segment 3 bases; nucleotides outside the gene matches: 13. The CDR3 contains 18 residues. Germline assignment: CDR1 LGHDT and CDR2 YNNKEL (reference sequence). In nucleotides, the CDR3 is TGTGCCAGCAGCCGGAGGCACAGGGGGATTTCGGCTAATGAAAAACTGTTTTTT. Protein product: CASSRRHRGISANEKLFF.

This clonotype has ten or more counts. The CDR3 coding sequence is TGTGCCAGCAGCTTGGGCCTACACGAGCAGTACTTC. It is translated as CASSLGLHEQYF. V gene TRBV7-2 combines with J gene TRBJ2-7, with unresolved D. The CDR3 extends over 12 amino acids. Trimming removed 3 bases at V and 5 bases at J, with 8 bases between. Looked up from germline, CDR1 is SGHTA and CDR2 is FQGNSA.

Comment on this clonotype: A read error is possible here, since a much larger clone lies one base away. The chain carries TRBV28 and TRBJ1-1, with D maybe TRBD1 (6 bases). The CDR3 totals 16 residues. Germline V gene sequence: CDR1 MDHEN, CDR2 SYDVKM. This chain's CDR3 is CATQPPRGAKGYEAYF. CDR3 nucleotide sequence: TGTGCCACCCAACCTCCCAGGGGCGCCAAGGGTTATGAAGCTTACTTT.

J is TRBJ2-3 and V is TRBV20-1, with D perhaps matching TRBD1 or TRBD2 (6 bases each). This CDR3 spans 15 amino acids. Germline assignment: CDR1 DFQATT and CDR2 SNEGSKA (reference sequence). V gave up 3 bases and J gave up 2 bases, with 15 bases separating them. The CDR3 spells CSASPGGGITDTQYF. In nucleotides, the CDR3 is TGCAGTGCTAGCCCCGGGGGCGGAATCACAGATACGCAGTATTTT.

Written as DNA, the CDR3 is TGTGCCAGCAGATATCTAGCGGGGGGAGGGAATGAGCAGTTCTTC. Its translation: CASRYLAGGGNEQFF. V and J are TRBV12-3 or TRBV12-4 and TRBJ2-1, with 11 positions matching TRBD2. J gave up 7 bases and V 6 bases, and 8 bases lay outside the gene matches. The CDR3 consists of 15 residues.

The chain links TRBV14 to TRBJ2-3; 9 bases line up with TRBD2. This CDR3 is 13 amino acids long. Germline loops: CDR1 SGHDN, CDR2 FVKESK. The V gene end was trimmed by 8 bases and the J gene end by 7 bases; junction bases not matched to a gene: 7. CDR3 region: CASRASGANTQYF. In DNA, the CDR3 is TGTGCCAGCCGCGCTAGCGGGGCAAATACGCAGTATTTT. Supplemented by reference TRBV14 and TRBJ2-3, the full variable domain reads EAGVTQFPSHSVIEKGQTVTLRCDPISGHDNLYWYRRVMGKEIKFLLHFVKESKQDESGMPNNRFLAERTGGTYSTLKVQPAELEDSGVYFCASRASGANTQYFGPGTRLTVL.

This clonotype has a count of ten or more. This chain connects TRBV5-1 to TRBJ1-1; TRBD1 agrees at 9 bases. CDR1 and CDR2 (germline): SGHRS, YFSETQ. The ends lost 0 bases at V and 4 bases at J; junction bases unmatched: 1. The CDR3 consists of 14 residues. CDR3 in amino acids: CASSLETGGTEAFF. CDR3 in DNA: TGCGCCAGCAGCTTGGAGACAGGGGGCACTGAAGCTTTCTTT.

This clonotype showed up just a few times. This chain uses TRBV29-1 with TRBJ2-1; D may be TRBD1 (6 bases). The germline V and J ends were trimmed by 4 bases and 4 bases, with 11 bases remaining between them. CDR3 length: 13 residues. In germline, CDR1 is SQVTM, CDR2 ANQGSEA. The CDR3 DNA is TGCAGCGTTGCCCAGGGGCTATACAATGAGCAGTTCTTC. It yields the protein CSVAQGLYNEQFF.

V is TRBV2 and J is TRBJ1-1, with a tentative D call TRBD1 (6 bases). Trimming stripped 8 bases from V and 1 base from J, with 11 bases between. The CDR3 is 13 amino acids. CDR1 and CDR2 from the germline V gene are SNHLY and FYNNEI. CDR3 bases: TGTGCCAGCGACCAGGGACAGAACACTGAAGCTTTCTTT. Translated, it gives CASDQGQNTEAFF.